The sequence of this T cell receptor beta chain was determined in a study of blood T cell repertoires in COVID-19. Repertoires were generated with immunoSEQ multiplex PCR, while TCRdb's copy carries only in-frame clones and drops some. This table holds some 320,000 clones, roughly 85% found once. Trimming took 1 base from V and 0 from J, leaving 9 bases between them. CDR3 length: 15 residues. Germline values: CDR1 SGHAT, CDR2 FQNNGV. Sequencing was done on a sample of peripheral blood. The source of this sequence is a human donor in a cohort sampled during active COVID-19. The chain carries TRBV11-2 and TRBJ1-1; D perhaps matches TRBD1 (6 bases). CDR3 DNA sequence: TGTGCCAGCAGCTTAGCGGGACAATTGAACACTGAAGCTTTCTTT. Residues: CASSLAGQLNTEAFF. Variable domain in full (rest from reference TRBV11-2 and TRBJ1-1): EAGVAQSPRYKIIEKRQSVAFWCNPISGHATLYWYQQILGQGPKLLIQFQNNGVVDDSQLPKDRFSAERLKGVDSTLKIQPAKLEDSAVYLCASSLAGQLNTEAFFGQGTRLTVV.